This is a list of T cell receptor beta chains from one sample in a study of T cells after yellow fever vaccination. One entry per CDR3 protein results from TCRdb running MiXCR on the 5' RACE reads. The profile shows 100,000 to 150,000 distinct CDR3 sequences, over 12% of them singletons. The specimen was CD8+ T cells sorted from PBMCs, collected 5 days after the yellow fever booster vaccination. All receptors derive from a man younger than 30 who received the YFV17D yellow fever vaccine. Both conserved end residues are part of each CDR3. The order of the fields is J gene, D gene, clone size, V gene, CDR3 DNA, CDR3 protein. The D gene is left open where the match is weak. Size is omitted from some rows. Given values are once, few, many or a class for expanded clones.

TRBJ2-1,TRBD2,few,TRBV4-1,TGCGCCAGCAGCCAAGAAGGCCTAGCGGGGGCCCAAGGGCAGTTCTTC,CASSQEGLAGAQGQFF
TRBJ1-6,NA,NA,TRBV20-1,TGCAGTGCTGAGGACTATAATTCACCCCTCCACTTT,CSAEDYNSPLHF
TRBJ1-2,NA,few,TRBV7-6,TGTGCCAGCAGCCCGTCAATCGGGAAAGGCTACACCTTC,CASSPSIGKGYTF
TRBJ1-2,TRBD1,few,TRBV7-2,TGTGCCAGCAGCTCGAGGGGGCTCGGCTATGGCTACACCTTC,CASSSRGLGYGYTF
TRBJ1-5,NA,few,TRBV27,TGTGCCAGCAGTTTTCACGGGGGGTACCAGCCCCAGCATTTT,CASSFHGGYQPQHF
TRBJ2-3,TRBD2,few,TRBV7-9,TGTGCCAGCAGCTTACCTCCCAAATTCACTAGCGGGGGGTTCACAGATACGCAGTATTTT,CASSLPPKFTSGGFTDTQYF
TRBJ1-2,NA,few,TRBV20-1,TGCAGTGCTAGAGATGTAAAGGACTATGGCTACACCTTC,CSARDVKDYGYTF
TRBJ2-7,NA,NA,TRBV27,TGTGCCAGCAAGGGGGGTAACCACGAGCAGTACTTC,CASKGGNHEQYF
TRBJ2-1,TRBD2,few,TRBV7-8,TGTGCCAGCAGCTTTTTCCGGGGGGGCATCAATGAGCAGTTCTTC,CASSFFRGGINEQFF
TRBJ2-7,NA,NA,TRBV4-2,TGTGCCAGCAGCCAAGGAAGGGCTGACTCCTACGAGCAGTACTTC,CASSQGRADSYEQYF
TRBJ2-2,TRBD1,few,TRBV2,TGTGCCAGCAGATGGACAGGGGGCACCGGGGAGCTGTTTTTT,CASRWTGGTGELFF